The present TCR beta chain was sequenced within a study of radiotherapy plus CTLA-4 blockade in lung cancer. Study-wide results and limits: Some TCR clones had been derived from tumors. These clones expanded in peripheral blood after radiotherapy plus ipilimumab.

Trimming removed 6 bases at V and 2 bases at J, with 13 bases between. The CDR3 sequence is 14 residues long. Germline V CDR1 and CDR2: MDHEN, SYDVKM. The method was immunoSEQ multiplex PCR; TCRdb's version includes in-frame clones alone and lacks a portion of them. Among 20,000 to 30,000 clones, about 77% were seen once, and the ten largest hold less than 25%. A remark on this clone: The antigen remains unidentified.

J is TRBJ1-1 and V is TRBV28; no clear D gene. The TCR originated in a human donor with non-small cell lung cancer that progressed on radiotherapy plus ipilimumab. Material: peripheral blood, obtained from a patient treated with radiotherapy plus ipilimumab. Here the CDR3 DNA reads TGTGCCAGCAGGCTACAGAGAGTAAACACTGAAGCTTTCTTT. Residues: CASRLQRVNTEAFF. Full variable domain (remainder filled in from reference TRBV28 and TRBJ1-1): DVKVTQSSRYLVKRTGEKVFLECVQDMDHENMFWYRQDPGLGLRLIYFSYDVKMKEKGDIPEGYSVSREKKERFSLILESASTNQTSMYLCASRLQRVNTEAFFGQGTRLTVV.